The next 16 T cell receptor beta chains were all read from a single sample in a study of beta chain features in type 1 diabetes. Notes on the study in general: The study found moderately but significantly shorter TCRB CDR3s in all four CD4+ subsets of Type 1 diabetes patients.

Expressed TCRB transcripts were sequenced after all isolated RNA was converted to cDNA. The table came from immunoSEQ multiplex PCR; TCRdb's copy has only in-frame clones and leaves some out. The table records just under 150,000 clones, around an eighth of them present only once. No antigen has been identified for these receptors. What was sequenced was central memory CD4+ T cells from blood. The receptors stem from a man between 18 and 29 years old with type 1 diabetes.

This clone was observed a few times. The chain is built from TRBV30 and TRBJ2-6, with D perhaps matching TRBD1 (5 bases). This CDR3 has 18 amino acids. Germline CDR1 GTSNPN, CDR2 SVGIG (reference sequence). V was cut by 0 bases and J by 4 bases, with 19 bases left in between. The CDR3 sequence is CAWSVIRPGRWGANVLTF. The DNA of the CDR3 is TGTGCCTGGAGTGTAATCCGGCCAGGGCGTTGGGGGGCCAACGTCCTGACTTTC.

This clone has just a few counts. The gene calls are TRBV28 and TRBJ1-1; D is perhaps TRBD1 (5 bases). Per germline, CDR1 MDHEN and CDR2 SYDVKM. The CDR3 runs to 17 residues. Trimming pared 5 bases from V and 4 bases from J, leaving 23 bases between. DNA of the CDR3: TGTGCCAGCAGTCCCGGGACGGCGAGGGATCGAGGCACTGAAGCTTTCTTT. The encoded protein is CASSPGTARDRGTEAFF.

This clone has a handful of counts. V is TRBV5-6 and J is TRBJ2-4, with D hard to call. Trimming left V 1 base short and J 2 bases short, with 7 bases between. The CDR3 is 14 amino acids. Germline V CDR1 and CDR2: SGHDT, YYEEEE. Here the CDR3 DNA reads TGTGCCAGCAGCTTGCAGACGACCAAAAACATTCAGTACTTC. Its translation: CASSLQTTKNIQYF.

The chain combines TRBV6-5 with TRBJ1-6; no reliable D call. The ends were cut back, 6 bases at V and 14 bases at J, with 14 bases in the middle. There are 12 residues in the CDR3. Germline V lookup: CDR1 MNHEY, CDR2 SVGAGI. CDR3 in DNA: TGTGCCAGCAGCCGCTCGGGTTTAACCCTCCACTTT. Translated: CASSRSGLTLHF.

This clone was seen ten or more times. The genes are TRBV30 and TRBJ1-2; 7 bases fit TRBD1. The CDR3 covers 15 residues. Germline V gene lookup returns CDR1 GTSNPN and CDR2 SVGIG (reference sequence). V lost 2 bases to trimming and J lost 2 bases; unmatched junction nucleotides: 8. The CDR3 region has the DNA TGTGCCTGGAGTTCGCCCTTCAGGGGGAACTATGGCTACACCTTC. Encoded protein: CAWSSPFRGNYGYTF.

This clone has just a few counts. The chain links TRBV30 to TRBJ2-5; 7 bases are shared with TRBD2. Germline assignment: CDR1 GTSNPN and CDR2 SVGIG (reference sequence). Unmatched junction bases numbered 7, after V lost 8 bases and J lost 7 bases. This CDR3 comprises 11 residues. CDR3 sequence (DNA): TGTGCCGGAAGCGGGGCAGGGACCCAGTACTTC. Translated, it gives CAGSGAGTQYF. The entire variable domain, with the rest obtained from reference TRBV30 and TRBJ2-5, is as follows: SQTIHQWPATLVQPVGSPLSLECTVEGTSNPNLYWYRQAAGRGLQLLFYSVGIGQISSEVPQNLSASRPQDRQFILSSKKLLLSDSGFYLCAGSGAGTQYFGPGTRLLVL.

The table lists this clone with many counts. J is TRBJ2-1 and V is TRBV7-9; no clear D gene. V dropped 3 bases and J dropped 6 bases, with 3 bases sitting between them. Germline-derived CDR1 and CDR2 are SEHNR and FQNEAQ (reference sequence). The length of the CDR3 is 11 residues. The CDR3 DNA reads TGTGCCAGCAGCTTTCTCAATGAGCAGTTCTTC. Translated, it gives CASSFLNEQFF.

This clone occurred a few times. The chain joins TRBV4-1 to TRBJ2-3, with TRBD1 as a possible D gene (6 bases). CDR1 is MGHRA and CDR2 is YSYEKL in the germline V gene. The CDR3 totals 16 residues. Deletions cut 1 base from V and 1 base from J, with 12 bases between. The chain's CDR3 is CASSQAGRGGTDTQYF. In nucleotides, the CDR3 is TGCGCCAGCAGCCAAGCGGGCAGGGGTGGCACAGATACGCAGTATTTT.

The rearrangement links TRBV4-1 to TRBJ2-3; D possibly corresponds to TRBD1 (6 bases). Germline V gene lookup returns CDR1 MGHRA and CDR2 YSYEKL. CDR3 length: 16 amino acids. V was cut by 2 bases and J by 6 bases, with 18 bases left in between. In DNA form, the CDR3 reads TGCGCCAGCAGCCAACTAGGGAAGGGGGACGGGGATACGCAGTATTTT. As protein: CASSQLGKGDGDTQYF.

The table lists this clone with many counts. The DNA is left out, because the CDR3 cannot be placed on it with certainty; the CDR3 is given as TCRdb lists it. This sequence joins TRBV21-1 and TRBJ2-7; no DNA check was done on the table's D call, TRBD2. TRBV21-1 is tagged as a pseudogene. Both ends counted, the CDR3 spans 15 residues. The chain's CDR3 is CASSKVGRGSYEQYF.

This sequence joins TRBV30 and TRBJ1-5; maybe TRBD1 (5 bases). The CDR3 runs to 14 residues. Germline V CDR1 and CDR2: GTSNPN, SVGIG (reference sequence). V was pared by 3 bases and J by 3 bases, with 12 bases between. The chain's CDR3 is CAWRSGGNNQPQHF. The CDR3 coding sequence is TGTGCCTGGAGGTCGGGGGGAAACAATCAGCCCCAGCATTTT. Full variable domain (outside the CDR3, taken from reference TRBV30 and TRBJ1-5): SQTIHQWPATLVQPVGSPLSLECTVEGTSNPNLYWYRQAAGRGLQLLFYSVGIGQISSEVPQNLSASRPQDRQFILSSKKLLLSDSGFYLCAWRSGGNNQPQHFGDGTRLSIL.

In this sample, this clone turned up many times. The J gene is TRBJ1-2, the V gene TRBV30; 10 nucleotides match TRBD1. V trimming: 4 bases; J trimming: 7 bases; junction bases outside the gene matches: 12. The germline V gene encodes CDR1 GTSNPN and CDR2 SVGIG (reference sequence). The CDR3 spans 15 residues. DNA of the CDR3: TGTGCCTGGAATCGACCGGGACAGGGGCGGTTTGGCTACACCTTC. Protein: CAWNRPGQGRFGYTF.

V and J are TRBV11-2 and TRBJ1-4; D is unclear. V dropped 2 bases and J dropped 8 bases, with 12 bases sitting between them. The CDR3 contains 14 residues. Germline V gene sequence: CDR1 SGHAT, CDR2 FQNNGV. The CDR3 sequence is CASSLPTRGEKLFF. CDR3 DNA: TGTGCCAGCAGCTTACCCACCAGAGGAGAAAAACTGTTTTTT.

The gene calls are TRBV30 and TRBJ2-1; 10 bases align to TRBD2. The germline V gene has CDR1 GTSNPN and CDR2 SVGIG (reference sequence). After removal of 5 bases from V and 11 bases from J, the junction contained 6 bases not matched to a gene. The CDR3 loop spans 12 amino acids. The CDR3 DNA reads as TGTGCCTGGGCCGCTAGCGGGAGCAAGCAGTTCTTC. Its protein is CAWAASGSKQFF.

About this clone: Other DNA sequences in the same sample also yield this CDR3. CDR3 loop: CATSRDPGSSYEQYF. CDR3 nucleotides: TGTGCCACCAGCAGAGACCCAGGGTCTTCCTACGAGCAGTACTTC. V and J are TRBV15 and TRBJ2-7; maybe TRBD1 (5 bases). The germline CDR1 and CDR2 sequences are LNHNV and YYDKDF (reference sequence). V was clipped by 0 bases and J by 1 base, with 10 bases between them. This CDR3 contains 15 residues. Based on the CDR3 plus reference TRBV15 and TRBJ2-7, the full variable domain is DAMVIQNPRYQVTQFGKPVTLSCSQTLNHNVMYWYQQKSSQAPKLLFHYYDKDFNNEADTPDNFQSRRPNTSFCFLDIRSPGLGDTAMYLCATSRDPGSSYEQYFGPGTRLTVT.

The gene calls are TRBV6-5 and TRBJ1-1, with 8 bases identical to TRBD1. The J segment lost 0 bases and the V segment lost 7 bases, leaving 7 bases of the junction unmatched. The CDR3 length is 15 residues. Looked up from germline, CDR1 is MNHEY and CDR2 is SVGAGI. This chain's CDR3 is CASIGQGGLNTEAFF. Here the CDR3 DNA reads TGTGCCAGCATCGGACAGGGAGGGCTGAACACTGAAGCTTTCTTT.